The present T cell receptor beta chain was sequenced within a study of identical twins. V lost 3 bases and J lost 4, with 7 bases in between. The CDR3 is 13 residues long. This clonotype was observed a handful of times. MiXCR, applied by TCRdb to the 5' RACE reads, yields one record per CDR3 protein. The data contain about 550,000 distinct CDR3 sequences, 20% to 25% of them singletons. This sample also belongs to another study, concerning yellow fever vaccine responses in identical twins.

The chain recombines TRBV12-3 or TRBV12-4 with TRBJ1-5; no clear D gene. The sequencing sample was made of CD4+ T cells sorted from blood. This TCR was recovered from a woman between 18 and 30 years old in good health. CDR3 coding DNA: TGTGCCAGCAGTTTGCTGAGAAATCAGCCCCAGCATTTT. Its translation is CASSLLRNQPQHF.